The 23 T cell receptor beta chains below all came from one sample that was sequenced in a study of breast tumors, draining lymph nodes, adjacent tissues. TCRdb re-called the multiplex PCR reads with MiXCR, one entry per CDR3 protein. This table holds some 120,000 distinct CDR3 sequences, over 20% found once. Samples came from axillary lymph nodes draining the breast cancer. Sequenced: axillary lymph node tissue. Receptor source: a female donor with breast cancer. Some clones in this sample may be carry-over from other donors' samples.

On this clonotype: A read error may be the cause here, since a much bigger clone is one base away. This rearrangement joins TRBV19 to TRBJ1-3; D is uncertain. The CDR3 contains 14 residues. Germline CDR1 LNHDA, CDR2 SQIVND (reference sequence). The CDR3 reads CVSSITVSGNTIYF. The DNA of the CDR3 is TGTGTCAGTAGTATCACAGTCTCTGGAAACACCATATATTTT.

As for this clonotype: A read error may produce the germline difference seen at one junction end. The CDR3: CAWSSPTGDLSYEQHF. Written as DNA, the CDR3 is TGTGCCTGGAGTTCACCGACAGGGGATCTCTCCTACGAGCAGCACTTC. The chain couples TRBV30 to TRBJ2-7; 8 bases fit TRBD1. This CDR3 is 16 amino acids long. The germline CDR1 and CDR2 sequences are GTSNPN and SVGIG (reference sequence).

This clonotype has a count of ten or more. CDR3 protein: CASRTGQGIYNEQFF. The CDR3 DNA reads as TGTGCCAGCAGAACGGGACAGGGAATCTACAATGAGCAGTTCTTC. The chain joins TRBV5-8 to TRBJ2-1; TRBD1 matches 9 bases. CDR1 and CDR2 from the germline V gene are SGHTS and YDEGEE. This CDR3 has 15 amino acids. J lost 3 bases, V lost 5 bases, and 6 bases had no gene match.

This clonotype came up many times. The chain recombines TRBV7-2 with TRBJ2-7; 7 positions match TRBD2. The CDR3 has 13 residues. Unmatched junction bases numbered 7, after V lost 5 bases and J lost 6 bases. Germline V gene sequence: CDR1 SGHTA, CDR2 FQGNSA. CDR3 protein: CASSRGREREQYF. The CDR3 DNA reads TGTGCCAGCAGCCGGGGGAGGGAGCGCGAGCAGTACTTC.

This clonotype was seen a single time. This could be a read error, since a much larger clone is one nucleotide away. In nucleotides, the CDR3 is TGTGCCAGCATCGAGACAGGGCAGGATAATTCACCCCTCCACTTT. It is translated as CASIETGQDNSPLHF. The V and J genes are TRBV5-4 and TRBJ1-6, with TRBD1 matching over 7 bases. The CDR3 length is 15 residues. Germline CDR1 reads SGHNT; CDR2 reads YYREEE (reference sequence). V lost 6 bases and J lost 5; bases outside the gene matches: 8.

The chain joins TRBV18 to TRBJ1-1; D not certain. The CDR3 is 13 amino acids. Trimming left V 2 bases short and J 0 bases short, with 4 bases between. Germline assignment: CDR1 KGHSH and CDR2 LQKENI. The CDR3 bases are TGTGCCAGCTCACCAGGGGTGAACACTGAAGCTTTCTTT. Its translation is CASSPGVNTEAFF.

This clonotype has at least ten counts. The V call is TRBV7-3, the J call TRBJ2-7; tentatively, D is TRBD1 (6 bases). The CDR3 is 14 residues long. From germline, CDR1 is SGHTA and CDR2 FQGTGA. V shed 5 bases and J shed 2 bases, with 13 bases lying between them. CDR3 bases: TGTGCCAGCAGCGACTCCGGGACACCCTACGAGCAGTACTTC. It codes for CASSDSGTPYEQYF. Full variable domain (outside the CDR3, taken from reference TRBV7-3 and TRBJ2-7): GAGVSQTPSNKVTEKGKYVELRCDPISGHTALYWYRQSLGQGPEFLIYFQGTGAADDSGLPNDRFFAVRPEGSVSTLKIQRTERGDSAVYLCASSDSGTPYEQYFGPGTRLTVT.

This clonotype has at least ten counts. The genes are TRBV28 and TRBJ2-1, with 15 nucleotides matching TRBD2. V was pared by 5 bases and J by 10 bases, with 9 bases of the junction left unmatched. The CDR3 covers 16 residues. Germline V gene sequence: CDR1 MDHEN, CDR2 SYDVKM. The CDR3 sequence is CASSTLGLAGGEEQFF. The CDR3 DNA is TGTGCCAGCAGTACCCTGGGACTAGCGGGAGGCGAAGAGCAGTTCTTC.

This clonotype was detected many times. CDR3 sequence reads: CASSSLGVIYEQYF. The CDR3 coding sequence is TGTGCCAGCAGTTCACTAGGAGTTATCTACGAGCAGTACTTC. The chain links TRBV27 to TRBJ2-7, with D possibly matching TRBD2 (5 bases). Trimming shortened V by 4 bases and J by 3 bases, and 13 bases separated the two germline ends. This CDR3 comprises 14 residues. Germline V gene data show CDR1 as MNHEY and CDR2 as SMNVEV (reference sequence).

In its sample, this clonotype was seen many times. The chain combines TRBV20-1 with TRBJ2-3; 8 bases align to TRBD1. There are 13 residues in the CDR3. Trimming at V came to 3 bases and at J to 6 bases, leaving 5 bases not matched to a gene. Germline CDR1 and CDR2: DFQATT and SNEGSKA (reference sequence). The CDR3, as DNA: TGCAGTGCTAGCCTTCGGACAGGGGATACGCAGTATTTT. This codes for CSASLRTGDTQYF.

This clonotype was recorded many times. V usage is TRBV3-1 and J usage is TRBJ2-7; TRBD1 agrees at 9 bases. J gave up 7 bases and V 5 bases, and 9 bases lay outside the gene matches. The CDR3 sequence is 14 residues long. Germline CDR1 and CDR2: LGHDT and YNNKEL (reference sequence). The CDR3 loop is CASSAQGALYEQYF. Written as DNA, the CDR3 is TGTGCCAGCAGCGCACAGGGGGCCCTCTATGAGCAGTACTTC.

The chain carries TRBV3-1 and TRBJ1-5; D unclear. Trimming removed 3 bases at V and 6 bases at J, with 9 bases between. The germline CDR1 and CDR2 sequences are LGHDT and YNNKEL (reference sequence). This CDR3 region has 13 residues. The CDR3 sequence: CASSQRTFQPQHF. In DNA, the CDR3 is TGTGCCAGCAGCCAGCGGACGTTTCAGCCCCAGCATTTT.

There are many counts of this clonotype. V usage is TRBV5-4 and J usage is TRBJ1-2; the D gene is possibly TRBD1 (6 bases). The V end lost 0 bases, the J end lost 11 bases, and 20 bases lay between the germline ends. The CDR3 runs 15 residues. Germline CDR1 SGHNT, CDR2 YYREEE (reference sequence). CDR3 DNA sequence: TGTGCCAGCAGCTTGGTAGACAGGCCTCGGACTGGTTACACCTTC. Residues: CASSLVDRPRTGYTF.

A word on this clonotype: Sequence at one end of the junction differs from germline and may be a read error. The chain combines TRBV12-3 or TRBV12-4 with TRBJ1-2, with D perhaps matching TRBD1 (6 bases). The CDR3 extends over 13 amino acids. CDR3 amino acids: CASSFGGGYSYTF. The CDR3 DNA reads as TGTGCCAGCAGTTTTGGGGGGGGCTATAGCTACACCTTC.

This clonotype was found many times. The V gene is TRBV12-3 or TRBV12-4, the J gene TRBJ1-2; D is undetermined. The CDR3 sequence is 13 residues long. The germline V and J ends were trimmed by 2 bases and 4 bases, with 8 bases remaining between them. CDR3 DNA: TGTGCCAGCAGTTTAAGGGTCTCCTATGGCTACACCTTC. It codes for CASSLRVSYGYTF.

This clonotype was recorded a few times. This sequence joins TRBV5-6 and TRBJ1-4, with 7 bases matching TRBD1. V gave up 3 bases and J gave up 5 bases; unmatched junction bases: 1. This CDR3 is built from 13 residues. Germline V lookup: CDR1 SGHDT, CDR2 YYEEEE. The CDR3 DNA is TGTGCCAGCAGCTGGGGACAGAATGAAAAACTGTTTTTT. It is translated as CASSWGQNEKLFF.

This clonotype was seen a handful of times. This chain joins TRBV5-1 and TRBJ1-3, with 8 bases lining up with TRBD1. The CDR3 is made up of 18 amino acids. J was trimmed by 0 bases and V by 3 bases; bases with no gene match: 11. Per germline, CDR1 SGHRS and CDR2 YFSETQ. CDR3 protein: CASSSGGLDRGSGNTIYF. The CDR3 region has the DNA TGCGCCAGCAGCTCGGGGGGATTAGACAGGGGCTCTGGAAACACCATATATTTT.

Points on this clonotype: This may come from a read error, since a much larger clone is one base off. This chain joins TRBV6-6 and TRBJ2-1; D ambiguous. Germline V CDR1 and CDR2: MNHNY, SVGAGI (reference sequence). The CDR3 contains 13 residues. V lost 10 bases, J lost 2 bases, and 12 bases lay in between. This CDR3 is CATSAEAYNEQFF. As DNA, the CDR3 is TGTGCCACCTCGGCGGAAGCCTACAATGAGCAGTTCTTC.

This clonotype was seen repeatedly, ten times or more. The gene calls are TRBV7-9 and TRBJ1-4, with D possibly being TRBD1 (6 bases). Germline values: CDR1 SEHNR, CDR2 FQNEAQ (reference sequence). Trimming cost V 2 bases and J 3 bases, with 10 bases left between them. CDR3 length: 15 residues. DNA for the CDR3: TGTGCCAGCAGCTTACAGGGGAAGTCTAATGAAAAACTGTTTTTT. Translating it yields CASSLQGKSNEKLFF.

This clonotype was seen ten or more times. The rearrangement joins TRBV28 to TRBJ2-1; tentatively, D is TRBD1 or TRBD2 (5 bases each). The CDR3 totals 12 residues. V was cut by 5 bases and J by 12 bases, with 14 bases left in between. Germline CDR1 reads MDHEN; CDR2 reads SYDVKM. The CDR3 here is CASSPGPQRQFF. The CDR3 DNA reads as TGTGCCAGCAGTCCGGGACCCCAGCGGCAGTTCTTC.

This clonotype was observed at least ten times. The chain combines TRBV6-1 with TRBJ2-1; D uncertain. CDR1 and CDR2 (germline): MNHNS, SASEGT. This CDR3 has 13 amino acids. V lost 0 bases and J 8 bases, leaving 8 bases between the germline ends. DNA of the CDR3: TGTGCCAGCAGTGAAGCTGACCGACATGAGCAGTTCTTC. Amino acids: CASSEADRHEQFF.

Turning to this clonotype: A read error may explain this, as a much larger clone is one base away. V is TRBV4-1 and J is TRBJ2-2, with 8 bases aligning to TRBD2. Germline V CDR1 and CDR2: MGHRA, YSYEKL. The CDR3 is 18 amino acids. Trimming took 0 bases from V and 4 from J; bases not matched to a gene: 10. The CDR3 here is CASSQDWSGRDGTGELFF. Here the CDR3 DNA reads TGCGCCAGCAGCCAAGATTGGAGCGGGAGAGATGGCACCGGGGAGCTGTTTTTT.

This clonotype has at least ten counts. The junction does not match germline at one end; this may be a read error. The gene calls are TRBV6-2 or TRBV6-3 and TRBJ2-1; a possible D gene is TRBD2 (6 bases). There are 12 residues in the CDR3. From germline, CDR1 is MNHEY and CDR2 SVGEGT. The CDR3 DNA follows: TGTGCCGGCAGTAGCGGTTACAATGAGCAGTTCTTC. It is translated as CAGSSGYNEQFF.